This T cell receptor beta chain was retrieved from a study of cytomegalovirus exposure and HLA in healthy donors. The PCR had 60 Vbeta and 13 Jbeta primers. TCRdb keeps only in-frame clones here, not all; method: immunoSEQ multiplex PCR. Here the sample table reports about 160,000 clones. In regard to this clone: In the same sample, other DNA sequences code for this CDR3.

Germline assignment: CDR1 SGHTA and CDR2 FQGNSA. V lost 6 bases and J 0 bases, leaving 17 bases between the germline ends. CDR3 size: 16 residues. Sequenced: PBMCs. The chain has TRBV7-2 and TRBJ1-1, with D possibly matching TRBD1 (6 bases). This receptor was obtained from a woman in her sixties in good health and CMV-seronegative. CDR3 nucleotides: TGTGCCAGCAGACCGGACAGAGGGAGCTTGAACACTGAAGCTTTCTTT. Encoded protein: CASRPDRGSLNTEAFF.